The next 15 T cell receptor beta chains were all read from a single sample in a study of CD8 T cells in Susac syndrome. The RNA input was about 0.5 to 1 ug, and it was reverse transcribed with random hexamers. TCRdb recomputed calls from the immunoSEQ multiplex PCR reads with MiXCR, one row per CDR3 protein. The sample carries 150,000 to 200,000 distinct CDR3 sequences, about 95% recorded once. Sequencing used CD8+ T cells from PBMCs. All receptors come from a human donor with multiple sclerosis.

V gene TRBV27 combines with J gene TRBJ2-4; 8 positions agree with TRBD2. The V gene's germline CDR1 is MNHEY and CDR2 SMNVEV (reference sequence). J was trimmed by 0 bases and V by 5 bases; bases with no gene match: 12. The CDR3 spans 18 residues. For the CDR3, the DNA is TGTGCCAGCAGTAAATTAGCGGGGACGGAAGTAGCCAAAAACATTCAGTACTTC. It is translated as CASSKLAGTEVAKNIQYF.

This CDR3 is CSVEGYNTDTQYF. CDR3 bases: TGCAGCGTTGAGGGCTACAACACAGATACGCAGTATTTT. This chain uses TRBV29-1 with TRBJ2-3; no definite D call. V lost 3 bases and J lost 2, with 9 bases in between. CDR1 is SQVTM and CDR2 is ANQGSEA in the germline V gene. CDR3 length: 13 amino acids.

This sequence joins TRBV19 and TRBJ1-2, with D possibly being TRBD1 (6 bases). Germline V lookup: CDR1 LNHDA, CDR2 SQIVND (reference sequence). The CDR3 extends over 15 amino acids. Trimming cost V 3 bases and J 1 base, with 12 bases left between them. The chain's CDR3 is CASSMQGSRNYGYTF. Written as DNA, the CDR3 is TGTGCCAGTAGTATGCAGGGGAGTCGTAACTATGGCTACACCTTC.

The table lists this clonotype with a count of one. The J gene is TRBJ1-1, the V gene TRBV15, with D perhaps TRBD1 (5 bases). CDR1 LNHNV and CDR2 YYDKDF come from the germline V gene (reference sequence). CDR3 length: 15 amino acids. V lost 1 base to trimming and J lost 1 base, with 10 bases between them. CDR3 in amino acids: CATSRGTGGNTEAFF. The CDR3 coding sequence is TGTGCCACCAGCAGAGGGACCGGGGGGAACACTGAAGCTTTCTTT.

In its sample, this clonotype was seen once. The V and J genes are TRBV27 and TRBJ1-5; D not certain. CDR1 is MNHEY and CDR2 is SMNVEV in the germline V gene (reference sequence). The CDR3 is made up of 14 amino acids. Trimming left V 0 bases short and J 6 bases short, with 9 bases between. DNA for the CDR3: TGTGCCAGCAGTTTATCGGGATTGGCTCAGCCCCAGCATTTT. Its translation: CASSLSGLAQPQHF.

CDR3 protein: CASSHWTSGAHEQYF. The CDR3 bases are TGTGCCAGCAGCCATTGGACTAGCGGGGCCCACGAGCAGTACTTC. The chain uses TRBV3-1 and TRBJ2-7; 12 nucleotides align to TRBD2. The CDR3 contains 15 residues. V shed 3 bases and J 5 bases; nucleotides not matched to a gene: 5. The germline V gene has CDR1 LGHDT and CDR2 YNNKEL (reference sequence).

The genes are TRBV29-1 and TRBJ1-1; D perhaps matches TRBD1 (5 bases). Trimming cost V 0 bases and J 3 bases, with 8 bases left between them. This CDR3 is 13 amino acids long. The germline V gene has CDR1 SQVTM and CDR2 ANQGSEA. CDR3 residues: CSVEEGVHTEAFF. The DNA for the CDR3 is TGCAGCGTTGAAGAAGGGGTCCACACTGAAGCTTTCTTT.

This chain uses TRBV19 with TRBJ1-2, with D uncertain. Germline V lookup: CDR1 LNHDA, CDR2 SQIVND (reference sequence). The V gene lost 5 bases and the J gene lost 8 bases, with 12 bases spanning the gap. CDR3 length equals 12 residues. DNA for the CDR3: TGTGCCAGTAGTGCGATGGTTGGGGGCTACACCTTC. It translates to CASSAMVGGYTF.

This chain joins TRBV20-1 and TRBJ1-2, with D possibly being TRBD1 (5 bases). CDR1 and CDR2 (germline): DFQATT, SNEGSKA (reference sequence). This CDR3 has 13 residues. CDR3 in DNA: TGCAGGATCGGGACTGGTGGAAACTATGGCTACACCTTC. It translates to CRIGTGGNYGYTF.

This sequence joins TRBV28 and TRBJ2-7; D unclear. Germline V gives CDR1 MDHEN, CDR2 SYDVKM. Trimming took off 7 bases at V and 2 bases at J, with 9 bases between the two ends. This CDR3 contains 12 residues. The CDR3 here is CASTVSAYEQYF. The CDR3 nucleotides are TGTGCCAGCACCGTTTCGGCCTACGAGCAGTACTTC.

This chain connects TRBV13 to TRBJ2-3; no clear D gene. Between the trimmed V and J ends, which lost 7 bases and 2 bases, there was a span of 16 bases. CDR3 length equals 15 residues. CDR1 is PRHDT and CDR2 is FYEKMQ in the germline V gene (reference sequence). The CDR3 spells CASTTSGGFTDTQYF. CDR3 sequence (DNA): TGTGCCAGCACCACATCCGGCGGTTTCACAGATACGCAGTATTTT.

The chain links TRBV7-9 to TRBJ2-3; D unresolved. V lost 5 bases, J lost 6 bases, and 9 bases lay in between. CDR1 SEHNR and CDR2 FQNEAQ come from the germline V gene (reference sequence). The CDR3 runs 12 residues. CDR3 residues: CASSPLRDTQYF. The CDR3 DNA follows: TGTGCCAGCAGCCCCTTACGGGATACGCAGTATTTT.

This chain joins TRBV7-9 and TRBJ2-2; D may be TRBD1 (7 bases). The V and J ends lost 0 bases and 0 bases respectively, with 17 bases between them. CDR1 is SEHNR and CDR2 is FQNEAQ in the germline V gene (reference sequence). The length of the CDR3 is 19 residues. The chain's CDR3 is CASSLALGRTGSNTGELFF. The CDR3 coding sequence is TGTGCCAGCAGCTTAGCGCTGGGGAGGACAGGCTCGAACACCGGGGAGCTGTTTTTT.

V gene TRBV28 combines with J gene TRBJ2-7; 8 bases are shared with TRBD1. CDR1 and CDR2 (germline): MDHEN, SYDVKM. The CDR3 totals 14 residues. Trimming cost V 5 bases and J 3 bases; bases outside gene matches: 6. In DNA, the CDR3 is TGTGCCAGCAGTCGGACAGGGATTGACTACGAGCAGTACTTC. Its protein product is CASSRTGIDYEQYF.

CDR3: CASSSSWYGETQYF. Here the CDR3 DNA reads TGTGCCAGCAGTTCGTCCTGGTATGGGGAGACCCAGTACTTC. The rearrangement uses TRBV12-3 or TRBV12-4 and TRBJ2-5, with no clear D. This CDR3 spans 14 amino acids. V gave up 4 bases and J gave up 5 bases, with 14 bases separating them.